Listed here are 3 T cell receptor beta chains from one sample, sequenced in a study of human T cells and chemical hapten exposure. TCRdb recomputed calls from the RACE reads with MiXCR, one row per CDR3 protein. The table records around 31,000 distinct CDR3 sequences, around 7.4% of them present only once. Time point given: healthy volunteer bleed at 2 weeks. It was unfractionated whole blood from which total RNA was extracted. Sequencing used whole blood. These receptors were obtained from a human donor in good health. Some clones in this sample may be carry-over from other donors' samples.

Only a few counts were recorded for this clonotype. The chain links TRBV7-9 to TRBJ1-6, with a possible D match to TRBD1 (5 bases). Deletions cut 3 bases from V and 8 bases from J, with 11 bases between. The germline CDR1 and CDR2 sequences are SEHNR and FQNEAQ (reference sequence). The CDR3 extends over 14 amino acids. This CDR3 reads CASSFQGADSPLHF. For the CDR3, the DNA is TGTGCCAGCAGCTTTCAAGGGGCGGATTCACCCCTCCACTTT.

This clonotype turned up a few times. The V and J genes are TRBV28 and TRBJ2-1; 8 nucleotides match TRBD2. CDR1 is MDHEN and CDR2 is SYDVKM in the germline V gene. V was pared by 6 bases and J by 6 bases, with 7 bases of the junction left unmatched. The CDR3 has 14 amino acids. CDR3 sequence (DNA): TGTGCCAGCAGCTCAGCGGGAGACAGCAATGAGCAGTTCTTC. Translated: CASSSAGDSNEQFF.

This clonotype was counted a few times. CDR3 region: CASSPAGGGYGYTF. The CDR3 DNA is TGTGCCAGCAGTCCGGCAGGAGGAGGCTATGGCTACACCTTC. The chain recombines TRBV28 with TRBJ1-2; unclear D gene. This CDR3 contains 14 residues. Germline-derived CDR1 and CDR2 are MDHEN and SYDVKM. Trimming stripped 5 bases from V and 4 bases from J, with 14 bases between.